The clone carrying this T cell receptor beta chain was seen only a few times. Its antigen is still unknown. This entry is derived from a study of cytomegalovirus exposure and HLA in healthy donors. PCR amplification relied on 60 Vbeta primers (plus 13 Jbeta primers). Here immunoSEQ multiplex PCR was the method, and the copy in TCRdb shows in-frame clones only, minus some. The sample consists of some 190,000 clones, around four fifths of them appearing once. Study observations and caveats: It was reportedly the case that the classifier diagnosed cytomegalovirus status with high specificity and sensitivity.

The source material was PBMCs. The sequence was collected from a man aged 40-50 years in good health and CMV-seropositive.

CDR3 DNA: TGTGCCAGCGCGGGGCTAAACTATGGCTACACCTTC. Translation gives CASAGLNYGYTF. The chain uses TRBV2 and TRBJ1-2; weak D call: TRBD1 (5 bases). CDR3 length: 12 residues. Germline V gives CDR1 SNHLY, CDR2 FYNNEI. Trimming pared 8 bases from V and 2 bases from J, leaving 9 bases between.